The T cell receptor beta chain described here comes from a study of cytomegalovirus exposure and HLA in healthy donors. Study background: A preliminary data release comprised tens of millions of unique TCRs obtained from HLA-typed donors.

V gave up 3 bases and J gave up 6 bases, with 9 bases separating them. The CDR3 is 13 amino acids. CDR1 is LNHDA, CDR2 SQIVND, per germline (reference sequence). As to this clone: Its specificity is not known.

Whole-study findings and limits: Some segments of the V type, notably TRBV6-2 and TRBV6-3, were excluded as indistinguishable. A later analysis found TCR association rates differed by HLA locus, highest for DRB1 and lowest for HLA-C.

This PCR relied on a set of 60 Vbeta primers and 13 Jbeta primers. TCRdb's copy holds only in-frame clones and misses some; the assay was immunoSEQ multiplex PCR. The sample is made up of about 51,000 clones, and the top ten hold 25% to 30% of it. V usage is TRBV19 and J usage is TRBJ2-4, with no clear D. The sequencing input was PBMCs. The sequence came from a man aged 40-49 years in good health and CMV-seropositive. The CDR3 bases are TGTGCCAGTAGTATCAACGGCGGAAACATTCAGTACTTC. Its translation is CASSINGGNIQYF.